These 10 T cell receptor beta chains came from one sample sequenced in a study of blood T cells in healthy people across ages. Alongside a J-beta primer mix, a sample-barcoded 5' primer served in a second PCR lasting 7 to 11 cycles. One entry per CDR3 protein results from TCRdb running MiXCR on the 5' RACE reads. The table lists about 570,000 distinct CDR3 sequences, about 25% of them singletons. Sequencing was carried out using blood. These receptor sequences come from a woman in her sixties or seventies in good health.

V usage is TRBV7-3 and J usage is TRBJ2-1, with D perhaps matching TRBD2 (5 bases). V lost 1 base, J lost 10 bases, and 8 bases lay in between. Germline V gene lookup returns CDR1 SGHTA and CDR2 FQGTGA. The CDR3 loop spans 12 amino acids. DNA for the CDR3: TGTGCCAGCAGCTTAAGGGGAGAAGAGCAGTTCTTC. Translated, it gives CASSLRGEEQFF. Full variable domain (missing parts from reference TRBV7-3 and TRBJ2-1): GAGVSQTPSNKVTEKGKYVELRCDPISGHTALYWYRQSLGQGPEFLIYFQGTGAADDSGLPNDRFFAVRPEGSVSTLKIQRTERGDSAVYLCASSLRGEEQFFGPGTRLTVL.

This clonotype was seen only a few times. The chain couples TRBV6-2 or TRBV6-3 to TRBJ1-2; D is uncertain. V gave up 2 bases and J gave up 10 bases, with 11 bases separating them. CDR1 and CDR2 from the germline V gene are MNHEY and SVGEGT. This CDR3 spans 12 amino acids. The CDR3 here is CASSYLGKDYTF. The CDR3 region has the DNA TGTGCCAGCAGTTACCTGGGGAAGGACTACACCTTC.

This clonotype turned up a few times. The chain joins TRBV6-5 to TRBJ2-7; 9 nucleotides line up with TRBD1. Trimming took 0 bases from V and 6 from J; bases not matched to a gene: 12. CDR1 and CDR2 (germline): MNHEY, SVGAGI. This CDR3 is 17 amino acids long. The CDR3: CASSYSGTGRRIGEQYF. The CDR3 region has the DNA TGTGCCAGCAGTTACTCGGGGACAGGGAGAAGGATTGGCGAGCAGTACTTC.

The chain employs TRBV7-2 and TRBJ2-3, with a weak D call TRBD2 (5 bases). Germline V gene sequence: CDR1 SGHTA, CDR2 FQGNSA. The germline V and J ends were trimmed by 8 bases and 10 bases, with 25 bases remaining between them. The CDR3 length is 15 residues. The CDR3 spells CASATGSSGSNPQYF. The CDR3 nucleotides read TGTGCCAGCGCTACGGGGTCTTCGGGGAGTAATCCGCAGTATTTT.

The sample holds a few counts of this clonotype. The gene calls are TRBV20-1 and TRBJ2-7; 8 bases match TRBD1. The trim removed 3 bases at V and 3 bases at J, leaving 7 bases unmatched. Germline-derived CDR1 and CDR2 are DFQATT and SNEGSKA (reference sequence). CDR3 length: 14 residues. Written as DNA, the CDR3 is TGCAGTGCTAGTAGGGGGACAGGATTCTACGAGCAGTACTTC. This gives the protein CSASRGTGFYEQYF.

This clonotype was found a few times. The rearrangement uses TRBV29-1 and TRBJ1-2, with D unresolved. Germline CDR1 and CDR2: SQVTM and ANQGSEA. There are 14 residues in the CDR3. V gave up 4 bases and J gave up 2 bases, with 14 bases separating them. CDR3 residues: CSVALLQVNYGYTF. The DNA for the CDR3 is TGCAGCGTTGCCCTCCTTCAGGTCAACTATGGCTACACCTTC.

The V gene is TRBV11-2, the J gene TRBJ2-1; D may match TRBD1 or TRBD2 (6 bases each). V was cut by 8 bases and J by 0 bases, with 14 bases left in between. Germline V gene lookup returns CDR1 SGHAT and CDR2 FQNNGV. CDR3 length: 15 amino acids. The CDR3 nucleotides are TGTGCCAGCGTCTCGGGGGCCAGCTCCTACAATGAGCAGTTCTTC. Its translation: CASVSGASSYNEQFF. Filled out from reference TRBV11-2 and TRBJ2-1, the complete variable domain reads EAGVAQSPRYKIIEKRQSVAFWCNPISGHATLYWYQQILGQGPKLLIQFQNNGVVDDSQLPKDRFSAERLKGVDSTLKIQPAKLEDSAVYLCASVSGASSYNEQFFGPGTRLTVL.

This clonotype was picked up a small number of times. A much more abundant neighbour one base away suggests this may be a read error. The gene calls are TRBV7-9 and TRBJ2-7; D unresolved. Germline V gives CDR1 SEHNR, CDR2 FQNEAQ (reference sequence). The CDR3 is made up of 13 amino acids. The V and J ends lost 4 bases and 5 bases respectively, with 12 bases between them. The CDR3 sequence: CASSSRFIHEQYF. CDR3 coding DNA: TGTGCCAGCAGCTCTCGTTTTATCCACGAGCAGTACTTC.

This clonotype was observed a few times. The chain employs TRBV6-1 and TRBJ1-5; D not resolved. Germline V CDR1 and CDR2: MNHNS, SASEGT. V was pared by 2 bases and J by 16 bases, with 12 bases between. The CDR3 sequence is 11 residues long. The CDR3 here is CASSEWWGLHF. The CDR3 nucleotides read TGTGCCAGCAGTGAATGGTGGGGATTACATTTT.

The rearrangement links TRBV7-2 to TRBJ2-5; a possible D gene is TRBD2 (7 bases). V was clipped by 1 base and J by 5 bases, with 20 bases between them. This CDR3 contains 17 residues. Germline CDR1 is SGHTA and CDR2 is FQGNSA. CDR3 coding DNA: TGTGCCAGCAGCTTAGGCGGGGGCTGGGCGCGGGGGGAGACCCAGTACTTC. This gives the protein CASSLGGGWARGETQYF.